The 24 T cell receptor beta chains listed next were all sequenced from one sample in a study of a mutant IDH1 vaccine in newly diagnosed glioma. Time point: baseline, week 1 (first vaccination visit). Specified treatment: pre-vaccination baseline after standard-of-care therapy. Produced via immunoSEQ multiplex PCR; TCRdb's table is partial and in-frame only. There are approximately 88,000 clones in the sample; around 80% occur only once, and 6% to 8% lies in the top ten. The sequencing here drew on PBMCs, taken from a glioma patient treated with radiotherapy, temozolomide or both. The receptors were gathered from a man aged 40-55 years with glioma.

This chain uses TRBV11-2 with TRBJ1-2; D possibly corresponds to TRBD1 (6 bases). Germline lookup yields CDR1 SGHAT and CDR2 FQNNGV. V shed 4 bases and J shed 4 bases, with 19 bases lying between them. The length of the CDR3 is 16 residues. CDR3 residues: CASSSPRRTDGYGYTF. The CDR3, as DNA: TGTGCCAGCAGCTCCCCGAGACGGACAGACGGCTATGGCTACACCTTC.

CDR3 sequence reads: CASRPDRAEKTQYF. The CDR3 DNA follows: TGCGCCAGCAGACCAGACAGGGCGGAAAAGACCCAGTACTTC. V usage is TRBV5-1 and J usage is TRBJ2-5; the match to TRBD1 covers 7 bases. V trimming: 5 bases; J trimming: 6 bases; junction bases outside the gene matches: 10. Germline CDR1 reads SGHRS; CDR2 reads YFSETQ. The CDR3 loop spans 14 amino acids.

The chain is built from TRBV6-5 and TRBJ2-7; weak D call: TRBD2 (7 bases). Trimming took off 0 bases at V and 7 bases at J, with 16 bases between the two ends. Per the germline V gene, CDR1 is MNHEY and CDR2 is SVGAGI. CDR3 size: 15 residues. The CDR3 DNA reads as TGTGCCAGCAGTTACTCGGGGGGGGGCCTTCAGGAGCAGTACTTC. Its translation: CASSYSGGGLQEQYF.

The CDR3 loop reads CASSAPTDSFSGNTIYF. CDR3 bases: TGTGCCAGCAGCGCACCGACTGACAGTTTCTCTGGAAACACCATATATTTT. The chain combines TRBV9 with TRBJ1-3; D might be TRBD1 (5 bases). Trimming removed 3 bases from V and 0 bases from J, with 16 bases in between. Germline V gene data show CDR1 as SGDLS and CDR2 as YYNGEE. CDR3 length: 17 amino acids.

The chain is built from TRBV9 and TRBJ2-1; D remains ambiguous. With 1 base removed from V and 9 bases from J, the gap between germline ends came to 8 bases. This CDR3 comprises 12 residues. Germline V lookup: CDR1 SGDLS, CDR2 YYNGEE. The CDR3 DNA is TGTGCCAGCAGCGTACTTCTGGGTGAGCAGTTCTTC. Encoded protein: CASSVLLGEQFF.

This clone showed up just once. The J gene is TRBJ1-2, the V gene TRBV6-5; 9 bases line up with TRBD1. The V segment lost 5 bases and the J segment 4 bases; nucleotides outside the gene matches: 8. The CDR3 is 15 residues long. Germline V gene lookup returns CDR1 MNHEY and CDR2 SVGAGI. DNA for the CDR3: TGTGCCAGCAGTCCCACGGGACAGGGAACCTATGGCTACACCTTC. Translating it yields CASSPTGQGTYGYTF.

About this clone itself: One end of the junction fails to match germline, which may point to a read error. The genes are TRBV6-1 and TRBJ2-7, with D possibly TRBD1 on 6 matching bases. The V gene's germline CDR1 is MNHNS and CDR2 SASEGT. There are 11 residues in the CDR3. CDR3 amino acids: CASSEERTAQF. The CDR3 region has the DNA TGTGCCAGCAGTGAAGAAAGGACAGCTCAGTTC.

V and J are TRBV4-3 and TRBJ2-4, with D perhaps being TRBD1 or TRBD2 (5 bases each). Germline CDR1 LGHNA, CDR2 YSLEER. The V gene lost 0 bases and the J gene lost 0 bases, with 12 bases spanning the gap. The CDR3 has 17 amino acids. The CDR3 bases are TGCGCCAGCAGCCAAGAGGGGACCGTACTAGCCAAAAACATTCAGTACTTC. Residues: CASSQEGTVLAKNIQYF.

The rearrangement uses TRBV25-1 and TRBJ1-2; 12 nucleotides match TRBD1. CDR3 length equals 15 residues. V dropped 8 bases and J dropped 2; count of bases not matched to a gene: 6. Germline CDR1 reads MGHDK; CDR2 reads SYGVNS. CDR3 sequence reads: CASSEGTGGNYGYTF. The CDR3 DNA reads as TGTGCCAGCTCCGAGGGGACAGGGGGCAACTATGGCTACACCTTC.

CDR3 protein: CASSRDQGATNEKLFF. The CDR3 nucleotides are TGTGCCAGCAGCCGTGATCAGGGCGCGACTAATGAAAAACTGTTTTTT. This rearrangement joins TRBV5-4 to TRBJ1-4, with D tentatively TRBD1 (5 bases). The CDR3 runs to 16 residues. Germline V gene sequence: CDR1 SGHNT, CDR2 YYREEE (reference sequence). Trimming stripped 4 bases from V and 2 bases from J, with 15 bases between. Complete variable domain (other parts from reference TRBV5-4 and TRBJ1-4): ETGVTQSPTHLIKTRGQQVTLRCSSQSGHNTVSWYQQALGQGPQFIFQYYREEENGRGNFPPRFSGLQFPNYSSELNVNALELDDSALYLCASSRDQGATNEKLFFGSGTQLSVL.

The chain has TRBV28 and TRBJ1-2, with 10 bases matching TRBD1. The CDR3 has 16 residues. The trim removed 4 bases at V and 8 bases at J, leaving 13 bases unmatched. The V gene's germline CDR1 is MDHEN and CDR2 SYDVKM. The CDR3 region has the DNA TGTGCCAGCAGTTCAAGGGACAGGGGCACCCCTATGGGCTACACCTTC. Translating it yields CASSSRDRGTPMGYTF.

The chain has TRBV7-6 and TRBJ2-7; the D gene is possibly TRBD2 (5 bases). Germline values: CDR1 SGHVS, CDR2 FNYEAQ. The germline V and J ends were trimmed by 1 base and 0 bases, with 13 bases remaining between them. The CDR3 runs to 16 residues. For the CDR3, the DNA is TGTGCCAGCAGCTTAGGGGCGCTAGCCTCCTCCTACGAGCAGTACTTC. Encoded protein: CASSLGALASSYEQYF.

The sample holds a few counts of this clone. V and J are TRBV9 and TRBJ2-1; D possibly matches TRBD1 or TRBD2 (5 bases each). V lost 3 bases to trimming and J lost 2 bases, with 9 bases between them. Germline V lookup: CDR1 SGDLS, CDR2 YYNGEE. The CDR3 spans 14 residues. The CDR3 here is CASSGGRTYNEQFF. CDR3 coding DNA: TGTGCCAGCAGCGGGGGACGGACCTACAATGAGCAGTTCTTC.

The V gene is TRBV6-6, the J gene TRBJ2-3, with 7 nucleotides matching TRBD1. The CDR3 has 15 amino acids. With V trimmed by 4 bases and J by 5 bases, 9 bases remained unmatched. Looked up from germline, CDR1 is MNHNY and CDR2 is SVGAGI (reference sequence). The CDR3 nucleotides are TGTGCCAGCAGTTTCTCGACAGGGAGCGGAGATACGCAGTATTTT. Its translation is CASSFSTGSGDTQYF.

This clone was counted a few times. The chain joins TRBV7-2 to TRBJ2-7; weak D call: TRBD2 (6 bases). The germline V and J ends were trimmed by 7 bases and 2 bases, with 15 bases remaining between them. Germline V lookup: CDR1 SGHTA, CDR2 FQGNSA. The CDR3 contains 14 residues. The CDR3 reads CASKEGPWAYEQYF. Written as DNA, the CDR3 is TGTGCCAGCAAGGAGGGACCATGGGCCTACGAGCAGTACTTC. The full variable domain, rest sourced from reference TRBV7-2 and TRBJ2-7, is GAGVSQSPSNKVTEKGKDVELRCDPISGHTALYWYRQSLGQGLEFLIYFQGNSAPDKSGLPSDRFSAERTGGSVSTLTIQRTQQEDSAVYLCASKEGPWAYEQYFGPGTRLTVT.

This sequence joins TRBV10-3 and TRBJ2-7; maybe TRBD1 (6 bases). Trimming cost V 5 bases and J 5 bases, with 10 bases left between them. The CDR3 length is 12 residues. Germline assignment: CDR1 ENHRY and CDR2 SYGVKD. In DNA form, the CDR3 reads TGTGCCATCAGTCAGGGGACCGACGAGCAGTACTTC. It encodes CAISQGTDEQYF.

This clone was recorded a few times. The chain combines TRBV6-1 with TRBJ1-1; D is unclear. Germline CDR1 MNHNS, CDR2 SASEGT. This CDR3 has 12 residues. V shed 2 bases and J shed 5 bases, with 6 bases lying between them. The CDR3 bases are TGTGCCAGCAGTGAACATGGAACTGAAGCTTTCTTT. Amino acid sequence: CASSEHGTEAFF.

About this clone: The limits of the CDR3 on the DNA are not certain, so only TCRdb's listed CDR3 is given. The chain has TRBV21-1 and TRBJ1-2. TRBV21-1 corresponds to a pseudogene. The CDR3 is 19 residues long, ends included. The CDR3 protein is CASSKLGGIWGAGNYGYTF.

The CDR3 loop is CASSQGVAGADTQYF. CDR3 coding DNA: TGCGCCAGCAGCCAAGGCGTAGCGGGAGCAGATACGCAGTATTTT. The chain combines TRBV4-3 with TRBJ2-3; 9 bases align to TRBD2. There are 15 residues in the CDR3. V shed 1 base, J shed 4 bases, and the junction held 3 bases outside the gene matches. CDR1 is LGHNA and CDR2 is YSLEER in the germline V gene.

The chain combines TRBV18 with TRBJ1-3; the D is unclear. Germline CDR1 is KGHSH and CDR2 is LQKENI. The CDR3 length is 14 residues. Trimming left V 4 bases short and J 0 bases short, with 7 bases between. For the CDR3, the DNA is TGTGCCAGCTCACTTCAGTTCTCTGGAAACACCATATATTTT. It codes for CASSLQFSGNTIYF. The full variable domain, completed using reference TRBV18 and TRBJ1-3, is NAGVMQNPRHLVRRRGQEARLRCSPMKGHSHVYWYRQLPEEGLKFMVYLQKENIIDESGMPKERFSAEFPKEGPSILRIQQVVRGDSAAYFCASSLQFSGNTIYFGEGSWLTVV.

The chain couples TRBV27 to TRBJ1-1; perhaps TRBD1 as D (5 bases). Germline V gene lookup returns CDR1 MNHEY and CDR2 SMNVEV (reference sequence). V lost 7 bases, J lost 3 bases, and 15 bases lay in between. This CDR3 contains 14 residues. The CDR3 bases are TGTGCCAGCAAACCTTCGGGGGGGTACACTGAAGCTTTCTTT. This translates into CASKPSGGYTEAFF.

This rearrangement joins TRBV7-8 to TRBJ2-1; TRBD2 aligns across 7 bases. Germline V gene sequence: CDR1 SGHVS, CDR2 FQNEAQ. V lost 8 bases, J lost 10 bases, and 11 bases stayed unmatched. The CDR3 loop spans 13 amino acids. The DNA for the CDR3 is TGTGCCAGCCACCCTAACGGACTAGGCGAGCAGTTCTTC. Protein product: CASHPNGLGEQFF.

J is TRBJ2-5 and V is TRBV5-1, with a possible D match to TRBD2 (5 bases). Germline values: CDR1 SGHRS, CDR2 YFSETQ. The CDR3 sequence is 14 residues long. V was pared by 9 bases and J by 2 bases, with 17 bases between. The CDR3 coding sequence is TGCGCCACCCACCGAGGGCCGGGACAAGAGACCCAGTACTTC. It is translated as CATHRGPGQETQYF.

The gene calls are TRBV28 and TRBJ1-2; D is ambiguous. Germline CDR1 reads MDHEN; CDR2 reads SYDVKM. This CDR3 contains 15 residues. The V gene lost 5 bases and the J gene lost 5 bases, with 18 bases spanning the gap. The CDR3 nucleotides read TGTGCCAGCAGTCCTCACGGGTCGAGTATTTATGGCTACACCTTC. Encoded protein: CASSPHGSSIYGYTF.